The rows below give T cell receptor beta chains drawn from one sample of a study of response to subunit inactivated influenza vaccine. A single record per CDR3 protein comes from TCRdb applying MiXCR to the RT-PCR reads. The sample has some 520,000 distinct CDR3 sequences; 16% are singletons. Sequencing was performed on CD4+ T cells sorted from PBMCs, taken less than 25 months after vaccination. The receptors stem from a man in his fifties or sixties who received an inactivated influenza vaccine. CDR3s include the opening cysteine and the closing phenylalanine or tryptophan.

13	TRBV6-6	CASSYSGHQLQYF
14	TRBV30	CAWRSAGGVNEQFF
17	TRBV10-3	CAISESRSTGVNTEAFF
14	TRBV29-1	CSVGDAYSFYEQYF
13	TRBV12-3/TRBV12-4	CASSRGDGYGYTF
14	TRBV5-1	CASREPGQGQTQYF
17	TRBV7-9	CASSSRQGVISGNTIYF
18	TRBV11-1	CASSLLLILGKSSNEQFF
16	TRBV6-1	CASSRNRGTNTGELFF
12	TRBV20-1	CSAMRQQETQYF
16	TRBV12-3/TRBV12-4	CASTYAGTRGINEQFF
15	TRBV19	CASSGGTSSTDTQYF
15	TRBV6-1	CASSLDRGLATEAFF
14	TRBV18	CASSPGGLGNIQYF
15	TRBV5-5	CASSLVPQGAYEQYF
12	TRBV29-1	CSGVGTRNEQFF
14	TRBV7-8	CASTQGRYSYEQYF
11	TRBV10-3	CAISGAGGQFF
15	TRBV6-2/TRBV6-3	CASSYLSRVNTEAFF
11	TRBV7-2	CASSSTTVLTF
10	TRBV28	CASSNYRYTF
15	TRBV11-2	CASSPLAGGSYTQYF